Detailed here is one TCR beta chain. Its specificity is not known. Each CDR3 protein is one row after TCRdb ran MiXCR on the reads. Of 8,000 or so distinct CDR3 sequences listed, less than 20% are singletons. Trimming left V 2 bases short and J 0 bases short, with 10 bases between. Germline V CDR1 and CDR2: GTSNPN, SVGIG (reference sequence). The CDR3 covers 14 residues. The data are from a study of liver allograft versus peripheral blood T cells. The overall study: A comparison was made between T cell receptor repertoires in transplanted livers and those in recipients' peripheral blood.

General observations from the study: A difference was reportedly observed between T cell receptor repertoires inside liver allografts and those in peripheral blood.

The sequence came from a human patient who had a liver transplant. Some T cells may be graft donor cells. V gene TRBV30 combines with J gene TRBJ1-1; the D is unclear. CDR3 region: CAWSREVLNTEAFF. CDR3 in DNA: TGTGCCTGGAGTAGAGAGGTCCTGAACACTGAAGCTTTCTTT.